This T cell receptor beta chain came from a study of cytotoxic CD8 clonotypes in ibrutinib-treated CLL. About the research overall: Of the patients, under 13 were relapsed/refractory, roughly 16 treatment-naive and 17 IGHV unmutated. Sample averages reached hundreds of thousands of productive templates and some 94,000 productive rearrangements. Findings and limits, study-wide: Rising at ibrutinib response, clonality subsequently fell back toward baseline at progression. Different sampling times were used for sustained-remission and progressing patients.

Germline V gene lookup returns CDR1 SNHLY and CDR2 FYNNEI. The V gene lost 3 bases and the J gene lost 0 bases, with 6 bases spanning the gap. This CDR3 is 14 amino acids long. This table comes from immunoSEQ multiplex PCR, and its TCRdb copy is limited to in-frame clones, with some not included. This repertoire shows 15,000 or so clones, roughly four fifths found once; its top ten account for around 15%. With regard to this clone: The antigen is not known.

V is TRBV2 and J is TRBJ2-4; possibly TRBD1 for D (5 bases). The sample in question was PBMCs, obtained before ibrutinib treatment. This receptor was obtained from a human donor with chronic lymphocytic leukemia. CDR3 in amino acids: CASSEGLAKNIQYF. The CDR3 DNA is TGTGCCAGCAGTGAGGGGCTAGCCAAAAACATTCAGTACTTC.